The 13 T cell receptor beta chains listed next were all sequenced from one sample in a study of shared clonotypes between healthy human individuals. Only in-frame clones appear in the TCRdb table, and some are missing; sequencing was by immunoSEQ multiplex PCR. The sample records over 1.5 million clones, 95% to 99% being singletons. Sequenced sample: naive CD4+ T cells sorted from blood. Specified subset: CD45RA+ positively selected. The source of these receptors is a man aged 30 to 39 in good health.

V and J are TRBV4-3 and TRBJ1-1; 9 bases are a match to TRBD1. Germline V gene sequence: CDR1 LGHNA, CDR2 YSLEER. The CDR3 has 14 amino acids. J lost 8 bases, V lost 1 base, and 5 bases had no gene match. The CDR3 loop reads CASSQATGTGEAFF. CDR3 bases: TGCGCCAGCAGCCAAGCCACCGGGACAGGGGAAGCTTTCTTT.

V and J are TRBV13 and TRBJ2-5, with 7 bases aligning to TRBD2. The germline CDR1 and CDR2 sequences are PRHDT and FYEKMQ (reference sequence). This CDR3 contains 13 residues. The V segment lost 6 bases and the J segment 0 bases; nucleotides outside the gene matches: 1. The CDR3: CASRRGNQETQYF. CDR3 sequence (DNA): TGTGCCAGCAGGCGGGGGAACCAAGAGACCCAGTACTTC.

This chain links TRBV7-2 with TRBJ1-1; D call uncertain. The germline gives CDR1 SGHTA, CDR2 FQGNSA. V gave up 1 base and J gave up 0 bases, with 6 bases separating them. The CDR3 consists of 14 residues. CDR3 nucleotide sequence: TGTGCCAGCAGCTTAGGACAACTGAACACTGAAGCTTTCTTT. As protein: CASSLGQLNTEAFF.

The CDR3 bases are TGTGCCAGCAGCTTCGGGACGGGTAATGAAAAACTGTTTTTT. Amino acids: CASSFGTGNEKLFF. This chain uses TRBV5-4 with TRBJ1-4; D is perhaps TRBD1 (5 bases). CDR3 length equals 14 residues. V dropped 2 bases and J dropped 4 bases, with 9 bases sitting between them. From germline, CDR1 is SGHNT and CDR2 YYREEE (reference sequence). The full variable domain, with the rest looked up from reference TRBV5-4 and TRBJ1-4, is ETGVTQSPTHLIKTRGQQVTLRCSSQSGHNTVSWYQQALGQGPQFIFQYYREEENGRGNFPPRFSGLQFPNYSSELNVNALELDDSALYLCASSFGTGNEKLFFGSGTQLSVL.

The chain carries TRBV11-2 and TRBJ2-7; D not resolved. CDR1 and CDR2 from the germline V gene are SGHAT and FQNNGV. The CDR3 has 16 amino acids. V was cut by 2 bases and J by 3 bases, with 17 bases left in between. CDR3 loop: CASSLLPTVNSYEQYF. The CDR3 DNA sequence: TGTGCCAGCAGCTTATTGCCTACAGTTAATAGCTACGAGCAGTACTTC.

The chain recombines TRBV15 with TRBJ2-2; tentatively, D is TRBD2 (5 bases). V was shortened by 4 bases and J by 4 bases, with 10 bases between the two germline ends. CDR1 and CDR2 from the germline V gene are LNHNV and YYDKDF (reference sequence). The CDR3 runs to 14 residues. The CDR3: CATSIARVTGELFF. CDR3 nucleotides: TGTGCCACCAGCATCGCGAGGGTCACCGGGGAGCTGTTTTTT.

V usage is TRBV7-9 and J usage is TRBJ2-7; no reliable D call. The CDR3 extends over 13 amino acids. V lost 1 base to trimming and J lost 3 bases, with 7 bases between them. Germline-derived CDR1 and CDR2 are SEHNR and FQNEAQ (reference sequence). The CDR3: CASSLGDDYEQYF. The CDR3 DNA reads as TGTGCCAGCAGCTTAGGGGATGACTACGAGCAGTACTTC.

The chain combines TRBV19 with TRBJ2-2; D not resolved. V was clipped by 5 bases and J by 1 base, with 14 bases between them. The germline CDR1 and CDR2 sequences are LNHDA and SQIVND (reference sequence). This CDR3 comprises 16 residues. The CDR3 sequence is CASSPGRAWNTGELFF. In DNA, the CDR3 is TGTGCCAGTAGTCCCGGCCGGGCGTGGAACACCGGGGAGCTGTTTTTT.

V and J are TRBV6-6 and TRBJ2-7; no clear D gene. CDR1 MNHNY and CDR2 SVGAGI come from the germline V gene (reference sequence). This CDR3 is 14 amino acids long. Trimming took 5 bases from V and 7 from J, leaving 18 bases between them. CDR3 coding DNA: TGTGCCAGCAGTGCCCTAGGACCCCTCGGGGAGCAGTACTTC. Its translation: CASSALGPLGEQYF.

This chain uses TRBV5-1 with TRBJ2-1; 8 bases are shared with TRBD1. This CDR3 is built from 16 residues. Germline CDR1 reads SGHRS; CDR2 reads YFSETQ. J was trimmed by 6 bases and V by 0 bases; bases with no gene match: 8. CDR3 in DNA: TGCGCCAGCAGCTTGGCGCCGCAGGGGGCAGGCAATGAGCAGTTCTTC. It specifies CASSLAPQGAGNEQFF.

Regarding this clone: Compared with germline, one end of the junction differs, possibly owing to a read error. The CDR3 spells CASSSARGTPYF. The DNA of the CDR3 is TGTGCCAGCAGCTCAGCCAGGGGGACTCCCTATTTC. The V and J genes are TRBV5-6 and TRBJ2-7, with D tentatively TRBD1 (7 bases). This CDR3 contains 12 residues. Germline values: CDR1 SGHDT, CDR2 YYEEEE.

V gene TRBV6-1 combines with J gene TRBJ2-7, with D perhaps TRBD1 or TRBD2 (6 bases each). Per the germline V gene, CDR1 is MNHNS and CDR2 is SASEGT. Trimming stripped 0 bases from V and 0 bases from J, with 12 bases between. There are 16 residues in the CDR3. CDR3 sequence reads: CASSEALWGASYEQYF. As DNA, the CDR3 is TGTGCCAGCAGTGAAGCGCTGTGGGGGGCCTCCTACGAGCAGTACTTC.

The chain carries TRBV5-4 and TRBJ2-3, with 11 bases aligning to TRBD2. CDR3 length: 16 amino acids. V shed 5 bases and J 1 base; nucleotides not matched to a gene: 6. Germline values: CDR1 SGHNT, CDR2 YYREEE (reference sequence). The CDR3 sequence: CASSLLAGAGTDTQYF. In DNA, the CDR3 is TGTGCCAGCAGTTTACTAGCGGGAGCTGGCACAGATACGCAGTATTTT.